This T cell receptor (beta chain) was identified during a study of control samples from healthy donors and cancer patients. The germline CDR1 and CDR2 sequences are LGHNA and YSLEER. Trimming pared 0 bases from V and 6 bases from J, leaving 8 bases between. There are 14 residues in the CDR3. This clone came up a few times. Produced via immunoSEQ multiplex PCR; TCRdb's table is partial and in-frame only. The table has around 57,000 clones, approximately 89% seen once; the top ten hold 0.8% to 1%. The TCR comes from a man aged 30 to 39 with colorectal cancer. The specimen was PBMCs. The chain links TRBV4-3 to TRBJ1-4; D is perhaps TRBD1 (6 bases). The CDR3 reads CASSQEQGYEKLFF. The CDR3 coding sequence is TGCGCCAGCAGCCAAGAACAGGGTTATGAAAAACTGTTTTTT.